This section outlines one T cell receptor (beta chain) sequence together with its context. This receptor's antigen is unknown. The sample originates from a study of monozygotic twins with inflammatory bowel disease (dated by TCRdb to between 2019 and 2020). Broadly, across the study: A total of 28 monozygotic twin pairs were included in the full study, comprising nine German pairs (four IBD-concordant, five IBD-discordant) and 19 IBD-discordant Danish pairs. Disease-associated traits were sought mainly through comparisons between IBD patients and their genetically identical healthy co-twins within discordant pairs. Each individual had, on average, about 151 000 unique TCRalpha sequences and 181 000 unique TCRbeta sequences available for analysis. Broad study findings and their caveats: The analysis was unable to tell apart different T cell subtypes. Compared with healthy twins, IBD patients had fewer clonotypes in common with other individuals, a difference most pronounced in patients showing signs of disease activity. Repertoire similarity did not differ between concordant and discordant twins, which could be due to limited statistical power. IBD patients had lower TCRbeta repertoire diversity, measured by the inverse Simpson index, than their healthy co-twins. Because patients received different immunosuppressive treatments, the repertoires may have picked up extra background noise and variability between individuals. No single strong signal or clonotype linked to IBD turned up in the results, so the idea that one exists was not supported.

The CDR3 has 13 amino acids, counting the end cysteine and phenylalanine. No DNA is recorded. According to the germline V gene, CDR1 reads SGHVS and CDR2 reads FNYEAQ. The library was generated by 5' RACE. The input for every TCR library was roughly 3,300 ng of total RNA. For each sample, cDNA synthesis with SMARTScribe reverse transcriptase was split into eight separate reactions. During cDNA synthesis, template switching introduced unique molecular identifiers that contained a 6-nucleotide sample barcode. Amplification of TCRalpha and TCRbeta cDNA involved two nested PCRs of approximately 16 and 9 cycles, and each PCR was followed by bead purification. Before amplification, the cDNA was treated with uracil DNA-glycosylase and purified using the QIAquick PCR purification kit. The second PCR added Illumina TruSeq-compatible adapters along with sample-specific barcodes. Library quality and concentration were assessed using TapeStation and Qubit, and approximately 5 ng of each library was pooled. Sequencing of the pooled libraries was done on an Illumina HiSeq2500 single-index Rapid Run using custom sequencing primers and 2 x 100 bp reads. As for the original processing: MiGEC version 1.2.6 was used for UMI-based consensus assembly to correct PCR and sequencing errors. MiXCR version 2.1.1 was used to carry out V(D)J alignment, clonotype assembly and CDR3 extraction. To normalise gene usage, clonotype sharing and MAIT/NKT TCR abundance, the analysis used the top 1000, 10 000 and 20 000 clonotypes per sample. After downsampling to 27 000 UMIs, diversity was calculated as the inverse Simpson index using the vegan R package. Paired Mann-Whitney U tests on discordant twin pairs were used, with Benjamini-Hochberg multiple-testing correction. With the reads reprocessed by TCRdb, a single entry stands for each CDR3 protein sequence and no DNA is reported. TCRdb's processing, not the study's, gives the V and J calls here. The data table for this sample lists about 440,000 distinct CDR3 sequences. The top ten clonotypes cover about 2.6% of the sample.

An approximately 2.3 ml peripheral blood sample was drawn into PAXgene tubes per donor and stored at -80°C. Without T cell sorting, total RNA was isolated from whole blood using the PAXgene blood miRNA kit on an automated QIAcube. Peripheral blood from monozygotic twin pairs who were concordant or discordant for inflammatory bowel disease underwent deep TCRalpha and TCRbeta repertoire profiling using unique molecular barcoding. Smoking habits were recorded for all twin pairs, and each individual was classified as a current, former or never smoker. This sequence uses TRBV7-6 and TRBJ2-7; TCRdb outputs TRBD2, but without DNA this stays unchecked. Sequencing input: blood. The sequence derives from a human donor with ulcerative colitis or Crohn's disease, or a healthy co-twin of an affected twin (not recorded which). The CDR3: CASSLDRLGEQYF.